This entry lists 29 T cell receptor beta chains sequenced from one sample in a study of blood T cell repertoires in COVID-19. TCRdb's copy holds only in-frame clones and misses some; the assay was immunoSEQ multiplex PCR. Of approximately 170,000 clones detected, over 75% appear once; the ten largest clones hold 9.5% to 13%. Sequenced material: peripheral blood. The receptors were gathered from a human donor in a cohort sampled during active COVID-19.

This clone was recorded at least ten times. The chain links TRBV6-5 to TRBJ2-1, with D possibly TRBD2 on 7 matching bases. The CDR3 covers 14 residues. Germline assignment: CDR1 MNHEY and CDR2 SVGAGI. V gave up 8 bases and J gave up 1 base, with 12 bases separating them. The CDR3 region is CASRGAVSYNEQFF. CDR3 nucleotide sequence: TGTGCCAGCCGGGGGGCGGTTTCCTACAATGAGCAGTTCTTC.

The chain couples TRBV9 to TRBJ1-1, with 9 bases fitting TRBD1. The length of the CDR3 is 14 residues. CDR1 is SGDLS, CDR2 YYNGEE, per germline. Trimming at V came to 6 bases and at J to 5 bases, leaving 8 bases not matched to a gene. This CDR3 reads CASTVGTGNTEAFF. The CDR3 DNA reads as TGTGCCAGCACCGTCGGGACAGGGAATACTGAAGCTTTCTTT.

The CDR3 DNA sequence: TGTGCCAGCAGCTTTGGGCGGGGCTCTGGAAACACCATATATTTT. Its translation is CASSFGRGSGNTIYF. The genes are TRBV7-2 and TRBJ1-3; D gene uncertain. Germline V gene sequence: CDR1 SGHTA, CDR2 FQGNSA. The CDR3 is 15 amino acids. Trimming stripped 3 bases from V and 0 bases from J, with 9 bases between.

Remarks on this clone: Other DNA sequences from this sample encode an identical CDR3 as well. The genes are TRBV27 and TRBJ2-2; D unclear. Looked up from germline, CDR1 is MNHEY and CDR2 is SMNVEV (reference sequence). The CDR3 extends over 12 amino acids. V was trimmed by 5 bases and J by 8 bases, leaving 9 bases between them. CDR3 bases: TGTGCCAGCAGTCTCTCCACTGGGGAGCTGTTTTTT. Translating gives CASSLSTGELFF.

The CDR3 spells CASSEGPSGGVSSEQYF. DNA of the CDR3: TGTGCCAGCAGTGAAGGTCCTAGCGGGGGGGTCTCGAGCGAGCAGTACTTC. This chain joins TRBV6-1 and TRBJ2-7, with 12 bases that match TRBD2. V was pared by 1 base and J by 6 bases, with 10 bases of the junction left unmatched. Germline loops: CDR1 MNHNS, CDR2 SASEGT. The CDR3 totals 17 residues.

The rearrangement joins TRBV7-2 to TRBJ2-1; D is possibly TRBD2 (6 bases). CDR1 is SGHTA and CDR2 is FQGNSA in the germline V gene. Trimming stripped 5 bases from V and 4 bases from J, with 9 bases between. This CDR3 has 13 amino acids. The chain's CDR3 is CASSTDYYNEQFF. The CDR3 nucleotides read TGTGCCAGCAGCACGGACTATTACAATGAGCAGTTCTTC.

This chain uses TRBV13 with TRBJ1-1; 10 nucleotides line up with TRBD1. This CDR3 has 15 amino acids. Germline CDR1 is PRHDT and CDR2 is FYEKMQ (reference sequence). V lost 2 bases, J lost 4 bases, and 4 bases stayed unmatched. In nucleotides, the CDR3 is TGTGCCAGCAGCTTACGACAGGGGGCAATCACTGAAGCTTTCTTT. Translation gives CASSLRQGAITEAFF.

Notes on this clone: The junction departs from the called germline gene at one end, perhaps through a read error. The rearrangement joins TRBV7-7 to TRBJ1-6; 12 nucleotides align to TRBD1. The germline V gene encodes CDR1 SSHAT and CDR2 FNYEAQ (reference sequence). This CDR3 comprises 18 residues. CDR3 region: CASSQAPGTGGADSPLHF. In DNA form, the CDR3 reads TGTGCTAGCAGCCAAGCCCCCGGGACAGGGGGCGCCGATTCACCCCTCCACTTT.

The rearrangement joins TRBV10-1 to TRBJ1-1; D ambiguous. Germline V gene sequence: CDR1 WNHNN, CDR2 SYGVQD (reference sequence). The CDR3 is 12 amino acids. V lost 4 bases and J lost 8, with 11 bases in between. The CDR3 loop reads CASSGTRGEAFF. As DNA, the CDR3 is TGCGCCAGCAGTGGAACTCGAGGGGAAGCTTTCTTT.

This sequence joins TRBV27 and TRBJ2-2; D remains ambiguous. The CDR3 contains 13 residues. Trimming took 5 bases from V and 5 from J, leaving 9 bases between them. Germline V gives CDR1 MNHEY, CDR2 SMNVEV (reference sequence). As DNA, the CDR3 is TGTGCCAGCAGTGTCGTCCTAACCGGGGAGCTGTTTTTT. Translating gives CASSVVLTGELFF.

The gene calls are TRBV10-3 and TRBJ1-1, with a possible D match to TRBD1 (5 bases). From germline, CDR1 is ENHRY and CDR2 SYGVKD. The CDR3 consists of 15 residues. Trimming took 7 bases from V and 1 from J, leaving 16 bases between them. DNA for the CDR3: TGTGCCATCACCCTGAATCAGGGCCCGAACACTGAAGCTTTCTTT. It encodes CAITLNQGPNTEAFF.

The chain uses TRBV9 and TRBJ1-1; D might be TRBD1 (6 bases). CDR3 length: 17 amino acids. Germline V gives CDR1 SGDLS, CDR2 YYNGEE. The V gene lost 0 bases and the J gene lost 2 bases, with 17 bases spanning the gap. CDR3 DNA sequence: TGTGCCAGCAGCGTAGCCTCGGGACAAGAAATAAACACTGAAGCTTTCTTT. It encodes CASSVASGQEINTEAFF.

A word on this clone: This specimen includes other DNA sequences encoding the same CDR3. V and J are TRBV2 and TRBJ1-1, with D possibly TRBD1 on 6 matching bases. CDR1 and CDR2 (germline): SNHLY, FYNNEI. Trimming shortened V by 2 bases and J by 7 bases, and 8 bases separated the two germline ends. This CDR3 contains 12 residues. CDR3 nucleotide sequence: TGTGCCAGCAGTGAACAGGGGTTTGAAGCTTTCTTT. As protein: CASSEQGFEAFF.

The chain carries TRBV5-5 and TRBJ2-7, with a tentative D call TRBD1 (6 bases). This CDR3 has 15 amino acids. V was clipped by 1 base and J by 2 bases, with 13 bases between them. CDR1 is SGHKS, CDR2 YYEKEE, per germline (reference sequence). The CDR3 sequence is CASSLPFYRAYEQYF. The CDR3 nucleotides are TGTGCCAGCAGCTTGCCTTTTTACAGGGCCTACGAGCAGTACTTC.

The rearrangement uses TRBV6-2 or TRBV6-3 and TRBJ2-7, with D perhaps TRBD2 (6 bases). Trimming took 5 bases from V and 8 from J, leaving 19 bases between them. CDR1 MNHEY and CDR2 SVGEGT come from the germline V gene. This CDR3 has 14 amino acids. The CDR3, as DNA: TGTGCCAGCAGTGCGACGGGAGCTAGCTTGAAGCAGTACTTC. Amino acid sequence: CASSATGASLKQYF.

V and J are TRBV5-5 and TRBJ2-1; 10 nucleotides match TRBD2. Germline-derived CDR1 and CDR2 are SGHKS and YYEKEE (reference sequence). Losses at the gene ends were 5 bases for V and 0 bases for J; bases not matched to a gene: 5. This CDR3 has 16 residues. The chain's CDR3 is CASRFGLADSYNEQFF. CDR3 nucleotide sequence: TGTGCCAGCAGATTTGGACTAGCGGACTCCTACAATGAGCAGTTCTTC.

The chain has TRBV2 and TRBJ2-3; a weak D match, TRBD2 (5 bases). This CDR3 is 14 amino acids long. CDR1 is SNHLY, CDR2 FYNNEI, per germline. Trimming shortened V by 6 bases and J by 4 bases, and 14 bases separated the two germline ends. This CDR3 reads CASRASLGADTQYF. DNA of the CDR3: TGTGCCAGCAGGGCTAGCCTCGGGGCAGATACGCAGTATTTT.

CDR3 residues: CASSIGATLAKNIQYF. As DNA, the CDR3 is TGTGCCAGTAGTATAGGGGCCACCTTAGCCAAAAACATTCAGTACTTC. The chain uses TRBV19 and TRBJ2-4, with unresolved D. Germline V gene lookup returns CDR1 LNHDA and CDR2 SQIVND (reference sequence). The CDR3 totals 16 residues. The V and J ends lost 1 base and 0 bases respectively, with 10 bases between them.

On this clone: Other DNA sequences in this specimen translate into the identical CDR3. The chain has TRBV5-1 and TRBJ2-1; weak D call: TRBD2 (5 bases). The CDR3 length is 15 residues. CDR1 and CDR2 (germline): SGHRS, YFSETQ. Trimming stripped 0 bases from V and 3 bases from J, with 10 bases between. CDR3 region: CASSLDGVSYNEQFF. The CDR3, as DNA: TGCGCCAGCAGCTTGGACGGGGTGAGCTACAATGAGCAGTTCTTC.

The rearrangement uses TRBV14 and TRBJ2-7; TRBD1 agrees at 8 bases. V lost 5 bases and J lost 4; bases outside the gene matches: 7. This CDR3 is built from 14 residues. Germline V gene data show CDR1 as SGHDN and CDR2 as FVKESK. This chain's CDR3 is CASSIRTGRYEQYF. The CDR3 nucleotides are TGTGCCAGCAGCATCCGGACAGGGCGGTACGAGCAGTACTTC.

This rearrangement joins TRBV30 to TRBJ1-1; D is perhaps TRBD1 (5 bases). Trimming stripped 2 bases from V and 0 bases from J, with 13 bases between. Per germline, CDR1 GTSNPN and CDR2 SVGIG (reference sequence). The CDR3 is made up of 15 amino acids. In DNA, the CDR3 is TGTGCCTGGAGTCCGAAGGGGCCCATGAACACTGAAGCTTTCTTT. Protein sequence: CAWSPKGPMNTEAFF.

The gene calls are TRBV6-2 or TRBV6-3 and TRBJ1-5; 10 bases map to TRBD1. Per germline, CDR1 MNHEY and CDR2 SVGEGT. The junction had 7 bases not matched to a gene; V was cut back by 6 bases and J by 5 bases. This CDR3 region has 15 residues. Here the CDR3 reads CASSGTGAGDQPQHF. For the CDR3, the DNA is TGTGCCAGCAGCGGGACAGGGGCCGGGGATCAGCCCCAGCATTTT.

The chain has TRBV19 and TRBJ1-4, with a tentative D call TRBD1 (5 bases). This CDR3 comprises 14 residues. Per the germline V gene, CDR1 is LNHDA and CDR2 is SQIVND (reference sequence). Trimming left V 7 bases short and J 8 bases short, with 17 bases between. Here the CDR3 reads CASTPDTQREKLFF. The DNA of the CDR3 is TGTGCCAGTACCCCGGACACCCAGAGGGAAAAACTGTTTTTT.

The chain has TRBV6-6 and TRBJ1-1, with TRBD1 matching 9 bases. The CDR3 covers 13 residues. V trimming: 10 bases; J trimming: 4 bases; junction bases outside the gene matches: 7. CDR1 MNHNY and CDR2 SVGAGI come from the germline V gene (reference sequence). The CDR3 sequence is CATQGAGGTEAFF. In DNA, the CDR3 is TGTGCCACACAGGGGGCAGGCGGCACTGAAGCTTTCTTT.

This clone was counted a single time. V is TRBV6-2 or TRBV6-3 and J is TRBJ2-7, with D tentatively TRBD2 (5 bases). CDR3 size: 14 residues. Per the germline V gene, CDR1 is MNHEY and CDR2 is SVGEGT. The V end lost 0 bases, the J end lost 7 bases, and 13 bases lay between the germline ends. CDR3 coding DNA: TGTGCCAGCAGTTACTCACCGCGGACGGGGGAGCAGTACTTC. Translation: CASSYSPRTGEQYF.

This clone was counted only a few times. The J gene is TRBJ1-1, the V gene TRBV6-5; D perhaps matches TRBD1 (5 bases). Deletions cut 4 bases from V and 11 bases from J, with 17 bases between. Germline CDR1 and CDR2: MNHEY and SVGAGI. The CDR3 runs 13 residues. CDR3 in amino acids: CASSSAGDRGAFF. CDR3 sequence (DNA): TGTGCCAGCAGTTCCGCGGGGGACCGGGGCGCTTTCTTT.

V gene TRBV19 combines with J gene TRBJ1-2, with 12 bases aligning to TRBD1. J lost 2 bases, V lost 3 bases, and 4 bases had no gene match. This CDR3 spans 16 amino acids. Germline V lookup: CDR1 LNHDA, CDR2 SQIVND (reference sequence). CDR3 sequence reads: CASSIGGTGGNYGYTF. The DNA of the CDR3 is TGTGCCAGTAGTATTGGGGGGACAGGGGGCAACTATGGCTACACCTTC. The whole variable domain, remainder taken from reference TRBV19 and TRBJ1-2, is DGGITQSPKYLFRKEGQNVTLSCEQNLNHDAMYWYRQDPGQGLRLIYYSQIVNDFQKGDIAEGYSVSREKKESFPLTVTSAQKNPTAFYLCASSIGGTGGNYGYTFGSGTRLTVV.

This chain joins TRBV3-1 (or the pseudogene TRBV3-2) and TRBJ2-1; 14 bases line up with TRBD2. Per the germline V gene, CDR1 is LGHDT and CDR2 is YNNKEL (reference sequence). The CDR3 loop spans 17 amino acids. The junction had 14 bases not matched to a gene; V was cut back by 9 bases and J by 7 bases. CDR3 sequence: CASRVRTSGRIGNEQFF. CDR3 nucleotides: TGTGCCAGTAGGGTAAGGACTAGCGGGAGGATCGGGAATGAGCAGTTCTTC.

The count of this clone is one. This chain connects TRBV10-3 to TRBJ2-7; 7 nucleotides line up with TRBD1. Germline CDR1 and CDR2: ENHRY and SYGVKD. The CDR3 has 13 amino acids. The V segment lost 8 bases and the J segment 2 bases; nucleotides outside the gene matches: 6. The CDR3 loop is CAILDRKAYEQYF. As DNA, the CDR3 is TGTGCCATCCTGGACAGGAAAGCCTACGAGCAGTACTTC.